Following are 17 T cell receptor beta chains from one sample sequenced in a study of shared clonotypes between healthy human individuals. The method was immunoSEQ multiplex PCR; TCRdb's version includes in-frame clones alone and lacks a portion of them. The data show about 2 million clones, with less than 95% seen just once and 1.2% held by the top ten. The naive CD8 fraction comprised CD45RO-negative cells positively selected for CCR7 and excluded terminally differentiated effector memory CD45RA+ cells. The sequencing input was naive CD8+ T cells sorted from blood. The receptors were gathered from a man between 18 and 29 years old in good health.

The chain recombines TRBV6-1 with TRBJ2-7; 7 nucleotides line up with TRBD1. Trimming at V came to 3 bases and at J to 1 base, leaving 9 bases not matched to a gene. Germline CDR1 reads MNHNS; CDR2 reads SASEGT. This CDR3 comprises 16 residues. The CDR3 DNA reads as TGTGCCAGCAGTGACAGGGGGTTTGAACCTTCCTACGAGCAGTACTTC. It yields the protein CASSDRGFEPSYEQYF.

This sequence joins TRBV27 and TRBJ2-1; 10 bases fit TRBD2. The CDR3 has 16 amino acids. The ends lost 2 bases at V and 4 bases at J; junction bases unmatched: 5. CDR1 is MNHEY, CDR2 SMNVEV, per germline (reference sequence). In nucleotides, the CDR3 is TGTGCCAGCAGTTTAGATGGACTAGCGGAATACAATGAGCAGTTCTTC. It translates to CASSLDGLAEYNEQFF.

The V call is TRBV19, the J call TRBJ2-1, with TRBD2 matching 8 bases. The V gene end was trimmed by 4 bases and the J gene end by 6 bases; junction bases not matched to a gene: 2. Germline V lookup: CDR1 LNHDA, CDR2 SQIVND (reference sequence). The CDR3 is 13 amino acids. The CDR3 bases are TGTGCCAGTAGTAGGACTAGCATCAATGAGCAGTTCTTC. This sequence encodes CASSRTSINEQFF.

This chain uses TRBV29-1 with TRBJ2-7; 11 nucleotides match TRBD1. Trimming at V came to 1 base and at J to 6 bases, leaving 11 bases not matched to a gene. The CDR3 contains 16 residues. CDR1 is SQVTM and CDR2 is ANQGSEA in the germline V gene. The CDR3 region has the DNA TGCAGCGTTGAAGGGACAGGGGGCTTGGGTTCGGGCGAGCAGTACTTC. Protein product: CSVEGTGGLGSGEQYF.

The gene calls are TRBV12-5 and TRBJ1-2; 8 bases align to TRBD1. CDR3 length: 13 amino acids. The germline V gene encodes CDR1 LGHNT and CDR2 FRNRAP. Trimming took 3 bases from V and 4 from J; bases not matched to a gene: 1. The CDR3 is CASGFDRGYGYTF. CDR3 nucleotide sequence: TGTGCTAGTGGTTTTGACAGGGGCTATGGCTACACCTTC.

The chain joins TRBV6-1 to TRBJ2-7; maybe TRBD2 (6 bases). CDR1 is MNHNS, CDR2 SASEGT, per germline. V lost 5 bases and J lost 2, with 10 bases in between. This CDR3 contains 13 residues. CDR3 DNA sequence: TGTGCCAGCAGTTGGAGGGAAACCTACGAGCAGTACTTC. Its translation: CASSWRETYEQYF.

This clone was detected only a few times. This chain connects TRBV18 to TRBJ1-2; 9 bases align to TRBD1. The CDR3 runs 15 residues. The germline gives CDR1 KGHSH, CDR2 LQKENI. The V and J ends lost 3 bases and 2 bases, in that order; junction bases with no gene match: 4. The CDR3 bases are TGTGCCAGCTCACCGACCGGGACAGGGAACTATGGCTACACCTTC. This encodes CASSPTGTGNYGYTF.

CDR3 coding DNA: TGCGCCAGCAGCTTTAGACTAGCGGGAACGGATACGCAGTATTTT. This sequence encodes CASSFRLAGTDTQYF. The gene calls are TRBV5-1 and TRBJ2-3; 11 nucleotides line up with TRBD2. The germline V gene encodes CDR1 SGHRS and CDR2 YFSETQ. This CDR3 spans 15 amino acids. V shed 2 bases, J shed 6 bases, and the junction held 5 bases outside the gene matches.

The V and J genes are TRBV5-4 and TRBJ2-7, with D unresolved. The CDR3 runs 16 residues. Germline CDR1 and CDR2: SGHNT and YYREEE (reference sequence). V lost 0 bases and J lost 1, with 14 bases in between. The CDR3 DNA is TGTGCCAGCAGCTTGGGGTGGGCAGGAAGATCCTACGAGCAGTACTTC. As protein: CASSLGWAGRSYEQYF.

The chain carries TRBV13 and TRBJ2-7, with 13 nucleotides matching TRBD2. The CDR3 consists of 18 residues. CDR1 and CDR2 from the germline V gene are PRHDT and FYEKMQ (reference sequence). Unmatched junction bases numbered 10, after V lost 4 bases and J lost 1 base. DNA for the CDR3: TGTGCCAGCAGCTCATCGGGACTAGCGGGGATTGATTCCTACGAGCAGTACTTC. It encodes CASSSSGLAGIDSYEQYF.

The chain couples TRBV27 to TRBJ2-3; the match to TRBD1 covers 8 bases. Losses at the gene ends were 1 base for V and 2 bases for J; bases not matched to a gene: 5. This CDR3 has 16 residues. The germline V gene encodes CDR1 MNHEY and CDR2 SMNVEV (reference sequence). CDR3 DNA sequence: TGTGCCAGCAGTTTATGGGCAGGGGGCGACACAGATACGCAGTATTTT. This sequence encodes CASSLWAGGDTDTQYF.

This clone showed up just once. The rearrangement links TRBV12-5 to TRBJ2-3; TRBD2 agrees at 10 bases. Per the germline V gene, CDR1 is LGHNT and CDR2 is FRNRAP. CDR3 length equals 15 residues. V lost 5 bases and J lost 4; bases outside the gene matches: 6. CDR3 sequence reads: CASGTGTSDADTQYF. CDR3 DNA: TGTGCTAGTGGTACCGGGACTAGCGACGCAGATACGCAGTATTTT.

The V gene is TRBV7-4, the J gene TRBJ2-7; no clear D gene. The CDR3 runs 14 residues. The V end lost 1 base, the J end lost 3 bases, and 10 bases lay between the germline ends. Germline V gene sequence: CDR1 SGHVT, CDR2 SQSDAQ. CDR3 sequence reads: CASSLGRPNYEQYF. In DNA, the CDR3 is TGTGCCAGCAGCTTAGGGCGGCCAAACTACGAGCAGTACTTC. Together with reference TRBV7-4 and TRBJ2-7, the CDR3 gives the full variable domain: GAGVSQSPRYKVAKRGRDVALRCDSISGHVTLYWYRQTLGQGSEVLTYSQSDAQRDKSGRPSGRFSAERPERSVSTLKIQRTEQGDSAVYLCASSLGRPNYEQYFGPGTRLTVT.

The V and J genes are TRBV10-2 and TRBJ2-1, with TRBD1 as a possible D gene (5 bases). There are 13 residues in the CDR3. Germline loops: CDR1 WSHSY, CDR2 SAAADI. Between the trimmed V and J ends, which lost 6 bases and 4 bases, there was a span of 10 bases. In DNA form, the CDR3 reads TGCGCCAGCAGGGCAGACAGTTACAATGAGCAGTTCTTC. This gives the protein CASRADSYNEQFF.

The chain joins TRBV19 to TRBJ1-4; a possible D gene is TRBD1 (5 bases). The V end was cut by 10 bases, the J end by 0 bases, with 18 bases between. CDR1 and CDR2 (germline): LNHDA, SQIVND (reference sequence). The CDR3 spans 16 residues. CDR3 DNA sequence: TGTGCCACCCGAGAGTCGGGGCTTGCAACTAATGAAAAACTGTTTTTT. Protein: CATRESGLATNEKLFF.

This clone has more than one count but fewer than ten. The chain employs TRBV20-1 and TRBJ1-1; 9 bases fit TRBD1. The CDR3 runs 10 residues. Looked up from germline, CDR1 is DFQATT and CDR2 is SNEGSKA (reference sequence). J lost 11 bases, V lost 5 bases, and 3 bases had no gene match. This chain's CDR3 is CSAWTGDAFF. The DNA of the CDR3 is TGCAGTGCTTGGACAGGGGATGCTTTCTTT.

This clone was detected a few times. The CDR3 sequence is CASIRIGELFF. In nucleotides, the CDR3 is TGTGCCAGCATCAGGATCGGGGAGCTGTTTTTT. The chain is built from TRBV2 and TRBJ2-2, with D uncertain. V was pared by 7 bases and J by 7 bases, with 7 bases between. In germline, CDR1 is SNHLY, CDR2 FYNNEI. The CDR3 has 11 residues.